The 5 T cell receptor beta chains below were found in one sample sequenced in a study of T cells after yellow fever vaccination. Using its own MiXCR run on the 5' RACE reads, TCRdb lists one record per CDR3 protein. The sample gives hundreds of thousands of distinct CDR3 sequences, roughly 19% of which show up once; around 15% is in the top ten. The material sequenced was PBMCs, taken 15 days after the yellow fever booster vaccination. The receptors come from a man between 25 and 39 years old who received the YFV17D yellow fever vaccine.

Only one count was recorded for this clonotype. The chain joins TRBV10-3 to TRBJ1-6, with TRBD1 as a possible D gene (6 bases). Trimming shortened V by 6 bases and J by 4 bases, and 7 bases separated the two germline ends. Germline CDR1 ENHRY, CDR2 SYGVKD. The CDR3 extends over 13 amino acids. CDR3 protein: CAIRGHYNSPLHF. CDR3 nucleotide sequence: TGTGCCATCAGGGGACATTATAATTCACCCCTCCACTTT.

This clonotype appeared a few times. This chain connects TRBV12-3 or TRBV12-4 to TRBJ2-3; D not resolved. Trimming cost V 6 bases and J 4 bases, with 11 bases left between them. This CDR3 spans 13 amino acids. CDR3 region: CASSTPPPDTQYF. The CDR3 DNA sequence: TGTGCCAGCAGCACTCCCCCCCCAGATACGCAGTATTTT.

In its sample, this clonotype was seen a few times. V gene TRBV6-5 combines with J gene TRBJ2-7, with D maybe TRBD1 (6 bases). V was trimmed by 2 bases and J by 2 bases, leaving 13 bases between them. This CDR3 has 15 amino acids. Per the germline V gene, CDR1 is MNHEY and CDR2 is SVGAGI. CDR3 residues: CASSYGRDIPYEQYF. DNA of the CDR3: TGTGCCAGCAGTTACGGTCGGGACATACCCTACGAGCAGTACTTC.

The table lists this clonotype with a few counts. The chain has TRBV7-6 and TRBJ2-7, with D possibly called TRBD1 or TRBD2 (5 bases each). Germline values: CDR1 SGHVS, CDR2 FNYEAQ. This CDR3 is built from 15 residues. V shed 4 bases and J shed 9 bases, with 22 bases lying between them. The CDR3 loop reads CASSSSGTAYEWQYF. DNA of the CDR3: TGTGCCAGCAGCTCCTCTGGGACCGCCTACGAGTGGCAGTACTTC. Complete variable domain (other parts from reference TRBV7-6 and TRBJ2-7): GAGVSQSPRYKVTKRGQDVALRCDPISGHVSLYWYRQALGQGPEFLTYFNYEAQQDKSGLPNDRFSAERPEGSISTLTIQRTEQRDSAMYRCASSSSGTAYEWQYFGPGTRLTVT.

The gene calls are TRBV20-1 and TRBJ2-1, with TRBD2 as a possible D gene (6 bases). Germline V gives CDR1 DFQATT, CDR2 SNEGSKA (reference sequence). The CDR3 loop spans 17 amino acids. V lost 2 bases to trimming and J lost 1 base, with 18 bases between them. Here the CDR3 reads CSARPDKGLRSYNEQFF. Written as DNA, the CDR3 is TGCAGTGCTAGACCCGACAAGGGACTTCGATCCTACAATGAGCAGTTCTTC.